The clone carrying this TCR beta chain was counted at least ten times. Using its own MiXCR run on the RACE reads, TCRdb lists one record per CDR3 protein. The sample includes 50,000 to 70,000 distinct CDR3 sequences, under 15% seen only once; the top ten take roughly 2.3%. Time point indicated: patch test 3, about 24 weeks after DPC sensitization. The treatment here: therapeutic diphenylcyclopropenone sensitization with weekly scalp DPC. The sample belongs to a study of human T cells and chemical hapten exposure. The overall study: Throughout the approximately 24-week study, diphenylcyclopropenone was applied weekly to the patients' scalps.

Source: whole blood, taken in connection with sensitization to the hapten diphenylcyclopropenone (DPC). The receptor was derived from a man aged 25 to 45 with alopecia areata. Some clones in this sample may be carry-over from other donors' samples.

The chain's CDR3 is CASSPLWGPNTEAFF. CDR3 sequence (DNA): TGTGCCAGCAGTCCCCTATGGGGTCCGAACACTGAAGCTTTCTTT. V is TRBV12-3 or TRBV12-4 and J is TRBJ1-1, with D unresolved. This CDR3 contains 15 residues. Trimming shortened V by 5 bases and J by 1 base, and 14 bases separated the two germline ends.